Listed here are 10 T cell receptor beta chains from one sample, sequenced in a study of blood T cell repertoires in COVID-19. Assay used: immunoSEQ multiplex PCR; TCRdb lists only in-frame clones, some missing. Of just over 650,000 clones listed, 75% to 90% are singletons. The sequencing sample was made of peripheral blood. All receptors come from a woman under 30 with acute or convalescent COVID-19.

The rearrangement links TRBV15 to TRBJ2-2; the match to TRBD1 covers 10 bases. In germline, CDR1 is LNHNV, CDR2 YYDKDF (reference sequence). V lost 1 base and J lost 4; bases outside the gene matches: 9. The CDR3 covers 18 residues. The CDR3 spells CATSRVGDRGPATGELFF. CDR3 nucleotide sequence: TGTGCCACCAGCAGAGTTGGGGACAGGGGACCGGCCACCGGGGAGCTGTTTTTT.

The chain has TRBV24-1 and TRBJ2-2, with D perhaps TRBD1 (5 bases). This CDR3 is 15 amino acids long. Trimming took off 1 base at V and 4 bases at J, with 9 bases between the two ends. Germline V lookup: CDR1 KGHDR, CDR2 SFDVKD. As DNA, the CDR3 is TGTGCCACCAGTGATTTTCGACAGACCACCGGGGAGCTGTTTTTT. Amino acids: CATSDFRQTTGELFF.

This rearrangement joins TRBV30 to TRBJ2-7; perhaps TRBD1 as D (5 bases). Germline values: CDR1 GTSNPN, CDR2 SVGIG (reference sequence). The CDR3 runs to 15 residues. V was pared by 4 bases and J by 0 bases, with 16 bases between. The CDR3 nucleotides read TGTGCCTGGAATCAGGGTCTCCAGCCCTCCTACGAGCAGTACTTC. The encoded protein is CAWNQGLQPSYEQYF. The complete variable domain, with remaining parts taken from reference TRBV30 and TRBJ2-7, reads SQTIHQWPATLVQPVGSPLSLECTVEGTSNPNLYWYRQAAGRGLQLLFYSVGIGQISSEVPQNLSASRPQDRQFILSSKKLLLSDSGFYLCAWNQGLQPSYEQYFGPGTRLTVT.

This clone was recorded only once. The CDR3 region has the DNA TGTGCCAGCAGCTCAGGACAGGGATACAATTCACCCCTCCACTTT. Translation: CASSSGQGYNSPLHF. The genes are TRBV7-9 and TRBJ1-6; TRBD1 agrees at 8 bases. CDR1 and CDR2 (germline): SEHNR, FQNEAQ (reference sequence). Losses at the gene ends were 4 bases for V and 7 bases for J; bases not matched to a gene: 6. The CDR3 sequence is 15 residues long.

The chain couples TRBV13 to TRBJ1-2; perhaps TRBD1 as D (6 bases). Germline V CDR1 and CDR2: PRHDT, FYEKMQ (reference sequence). The ends were cut back, 5 bases at V and 4 bases at J, with 17 bases in the middle. This CDR3 has 15 amino acids. For the CDR3, the DNA is TGTGCCAGCAGCGGCCGGGACACTTTTTTCTATGGCTACACCTTC. The encoded protein is CASSGRDTFFYGYTF.

The chain is built from TRBV10-1 and TRBJ1-1; TRBD1 agrees at 7 bases. V lost 11 bases and J lost 1; bases outside the gene matches: 10. The CDR3 runs 14 residues. Looked up from germline, CDR1 is WNHNN and CDR2 is SYGVQD (reference sequence). CDR3 residues: CADRTGTANTEAFF. The CDR3 coding sequence is TGCGCCGACCGCACCGGGACAGCGAACACTGAAGCTTTCTTT.

The rearrangement links TRBV7-9 to TRBJ1-1; D remains unclear. There are 16 residues in the CDR3. Trimming shortened V by 0 bases and J by 3 bases, and 14 bases separated the two germline ends. The germline V gene encodes CDR1 SEHNR and CDR2 FQNEAQ (reference sequence). The CDR3 protein is CASSLAQRGKDTEAFF. In DNA form, the CDR3 reads TGTGCCAGCAGCTTAGCCCAACGGGGAAAGGACACTGAAGCTTTCTTT.

This chain links TRBV6-6 with TRBJ2-7; tentatively, D is TRBD1 (6 bases). The CDR3 is 13 residues long. CDR1 is MNHNY, CDR2 SVGAGI, per germline (reference sequence). Trimming left V 11 bases short and J 0 bases short, with 14 bases between. The CDR3 DNA sequence: TGTGCCGCCGGGGAGACAGGCTCCTACGAGCAGTACTTC. Encoded protein: CAAGETGSYEQYF.

In this sample, this clone turned up a few times. This chain joins TRBV9 and TRBJ2-3; TRBD2 agrees at 12 bases. J gave up 5 bases and V 4 bases, and 5 bases lay outside the gene matches. This CDR3 is built from 15 residues. Germline loops: CDR1 SGDLS, CDR2 YYNGEE. Written as DNA, the CDR3 is TGTGCCAGCAGCCCACTAGCGGGGGGACTAGATACGCAGTATTTT. Protein product: CASSPLAGGLDTQYF.

The J gene is TRBJ1-1, the V gene TRBV30; 9 bases agree with TRBD1. CDR1 is GTSNPN, CDR2 SVGIG, per germline (reference sequence). The CDR3 runs to 17 residues. The V segment lost 1 base and the J segment 5 bases; nucleotides outside the gene matches: 14. CDR3 amino acids: CAWSDRGLFTRDTEAFF. CDR3 DNA: TGTGCCTGGAGTGACAGGGGGCTATTCACCCGGGATACTGAAGCTTTCTTT.